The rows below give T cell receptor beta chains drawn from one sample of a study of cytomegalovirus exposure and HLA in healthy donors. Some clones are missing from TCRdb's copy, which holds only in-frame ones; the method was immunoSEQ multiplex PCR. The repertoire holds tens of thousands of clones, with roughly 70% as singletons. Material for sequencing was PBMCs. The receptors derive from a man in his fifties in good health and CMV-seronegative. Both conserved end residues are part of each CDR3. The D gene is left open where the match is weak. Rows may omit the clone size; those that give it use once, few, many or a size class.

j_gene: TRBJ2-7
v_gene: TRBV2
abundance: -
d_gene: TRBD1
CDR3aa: CASSGQGQIHEQYF
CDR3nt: TGTGCCAGCAGTGGACAGGGGCAGATTCACGAGCAGTACTTC

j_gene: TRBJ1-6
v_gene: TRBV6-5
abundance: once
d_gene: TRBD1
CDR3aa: CASSYRRDRGYSPLHF
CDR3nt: TGTGCCAGCAGTTACCGACGGGACAGGGGTTATTCACCCCTCCACTTT

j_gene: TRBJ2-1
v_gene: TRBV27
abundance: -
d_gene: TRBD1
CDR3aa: CASSSYTGTGYGNEQFF
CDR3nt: TGTGCCAGCAGTTCTTACACCGGGACAGGGTACGGCAATGAGCAGTTCTTC

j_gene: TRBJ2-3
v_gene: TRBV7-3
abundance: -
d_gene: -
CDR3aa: CASSPGASGTDTQYF
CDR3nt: TGTGCCAGCAGCCCCGGGGCTAGCGGCACAGATACGCAGTATTTT

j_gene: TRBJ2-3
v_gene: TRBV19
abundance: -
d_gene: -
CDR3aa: CASSSTDFSTDTQYF
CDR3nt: TGTGCCAGTAGTTCGACAGACTTTAGCACAGATACGCAGTATTTT

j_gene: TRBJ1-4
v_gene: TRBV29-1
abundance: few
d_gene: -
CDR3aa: CSVGGGNEKLFF
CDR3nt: TGCAGCGTTGGGGGGGGTAATGAAAAACTGTTTTTT

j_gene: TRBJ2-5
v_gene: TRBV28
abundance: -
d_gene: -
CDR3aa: CASSLGSIGGQETQYF
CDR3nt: TGTGCCAGCAGTTTAGGTAGTATCGGGGGGCAGGAGACCCAGTACTTC

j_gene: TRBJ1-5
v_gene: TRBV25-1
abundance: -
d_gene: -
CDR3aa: CASSASGNQPQHF
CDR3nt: TGTGCCAGCAGTGCCTCGGGCAATCAGCCCCAGCATTTT

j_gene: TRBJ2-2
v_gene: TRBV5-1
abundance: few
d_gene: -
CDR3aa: CASSPVRASTGELFF
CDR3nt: TGCGCCAGCAGCCCTGTCAGGGCCAGCACCGGGGAGCTGTTTTTT

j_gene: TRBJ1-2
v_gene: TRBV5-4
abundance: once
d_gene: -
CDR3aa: CASSSATDFYGYTF
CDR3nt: TGTGCCAGCAGCTCAGCTACAGATTTCTATGGCTACACCTTC

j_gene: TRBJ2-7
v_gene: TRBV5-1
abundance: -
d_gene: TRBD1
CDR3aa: CASSLGQGAHEQYF
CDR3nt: TGCGCCAGCAGTCTCGGACAGGGGGCCCACGAGCAGTACTTC

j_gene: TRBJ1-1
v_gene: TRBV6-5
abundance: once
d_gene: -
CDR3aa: CASVTGNTEAFF
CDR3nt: TGTGCCAGCGTTACAGGAAACACTGAAGCTTTCTTT

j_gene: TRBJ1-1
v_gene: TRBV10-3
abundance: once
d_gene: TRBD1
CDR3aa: CAIGGQGNTEAFF
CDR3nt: TGTGCCATCGGAGGACAGGGGAACACTGAAGCTTTCTTT

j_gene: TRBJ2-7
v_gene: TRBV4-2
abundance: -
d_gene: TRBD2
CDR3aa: CASSHPGGSGGSHPYEQYF
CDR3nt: TGTGCCAGCAGCCACCCGGGGGGTAGCGGGGGGTCCCATCCCTACGAGCAGTACTTC

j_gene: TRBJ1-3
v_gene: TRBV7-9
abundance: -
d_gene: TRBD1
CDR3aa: CASSRDRAGNTIYF
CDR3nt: TGTGCCAGCAGCCGGGACAGGGCTGGAAACACCATATATTTT

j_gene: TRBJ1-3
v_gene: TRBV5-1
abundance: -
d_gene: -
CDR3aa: CASSLGGLSSGNTIYF
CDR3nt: TGCGCCAGCAGCTTGGGGGGCCTCTCTTCTGGAAACACCATATATTTT

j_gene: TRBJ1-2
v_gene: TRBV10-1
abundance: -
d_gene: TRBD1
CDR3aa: CASSEGTGFGGYTF
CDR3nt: TGCGCCAGCAGTGAGGGGACAGGGTTTGGTGGCTACACCTTC

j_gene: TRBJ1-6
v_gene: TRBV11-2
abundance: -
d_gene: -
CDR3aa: CASSLSLYNSPLHF
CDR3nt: TGTGCCAGCAGCCTCTCTCTCTATAATTCACCCCTCCACTTT

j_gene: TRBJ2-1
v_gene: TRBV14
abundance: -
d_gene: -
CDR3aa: CASSWGRYNEQFF
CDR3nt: TGTGCCAGCAGCTGGGGCAGGTACAATGAGCAGTTCTTC

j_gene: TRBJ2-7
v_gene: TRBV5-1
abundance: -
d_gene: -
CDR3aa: CASSLTGPSWEQYF
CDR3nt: TGCGCCAGCAGCCTGACAGGTCCCTCTTGGGAGCAGTACTTC

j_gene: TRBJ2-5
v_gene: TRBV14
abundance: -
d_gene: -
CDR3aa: CASSQGSRGGETQYF
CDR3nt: TGTGCCAGCAGCCAAGGTAGTCGCGGTGGAGAGACCCAGTACTTC

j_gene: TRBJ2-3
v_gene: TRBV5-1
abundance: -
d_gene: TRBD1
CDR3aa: CATRQGATDTQYF
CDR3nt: TGCGCCACCAGACAGGGAGCCACAGATACGCAGTATTTT

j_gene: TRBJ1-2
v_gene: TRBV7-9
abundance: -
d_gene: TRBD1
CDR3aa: CASSPGTGYGYTF
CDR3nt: TGTGCCAGCAGCCCAGGGACAGGGTATGGCTACACCTTC

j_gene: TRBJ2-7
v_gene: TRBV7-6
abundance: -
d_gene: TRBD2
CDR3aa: CASSPLAGGDIYEQYF
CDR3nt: TGTGCCAGCAGCCCACTAGCGGGGGGCGACATCTACGAGCAGTACTTC

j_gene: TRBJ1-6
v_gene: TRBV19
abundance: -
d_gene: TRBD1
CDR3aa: CASRQTGDGSPLHF
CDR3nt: TGTGCCAGTAGGCAGACAGGGGATGGCTCACCCCTCCACTTT

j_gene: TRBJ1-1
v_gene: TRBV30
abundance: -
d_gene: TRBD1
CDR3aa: CAWSGTGNTEAFF
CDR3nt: TGTGCCTGGAGTGGGACAGGGAATACTGAAGCTTTCTTT

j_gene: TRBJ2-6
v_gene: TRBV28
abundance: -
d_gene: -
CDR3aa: CASSNERANVLTF
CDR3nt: TGTGCCAGCAGTAATGAGCGGGCCAACGTCCTGACTTTC

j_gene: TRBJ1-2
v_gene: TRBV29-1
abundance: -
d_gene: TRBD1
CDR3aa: CSVEGDFDRGLIYTF
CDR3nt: TGCAGCGTTGAAGGGGACTTTGACAGGGGATTGATCTACACCTTC

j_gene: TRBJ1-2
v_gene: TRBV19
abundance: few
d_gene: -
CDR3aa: CASSHPAGGLMDGYTF
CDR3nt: TGTGCCAGTAGTCATCCCGCCGGGGGGTTGATGGACGGCTACACCTTC

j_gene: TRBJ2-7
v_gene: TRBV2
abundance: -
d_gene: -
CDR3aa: CASSALRGEGEQYF
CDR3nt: TGTGCCAGTAGTGCGCTCAGGGGAGAGGGGGAGCAGTACTTC

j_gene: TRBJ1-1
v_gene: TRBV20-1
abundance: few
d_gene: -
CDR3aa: CSATDSPEAFF
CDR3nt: TGCAGTGCAACTGACAGTCCTGAAGCTTTCTTT